This T cell receptor (beta chain) was sequenced during a study of CD8 T cells in ankylosing spondylitis. Study-wide results and caveats: Within ankylosing spondylitis blood, a TCR beta motif made up of several highly homologous variants appeared to be characteristic.

J lost 10 bases, V lost 8 bases, and 9 bases had no gene match. Per germline, CDR1 SQVTM and CDR2 ANQGSEA. The length of the CDR3 is 12 residues. This clonotype was seen a few times. The target antigen is unknown. Using its own MiXCR run on the 5' RACE reads, TCRdb lists one record per CDR3 protein. The table includes more than 300,000 distinct CDR3 sequences, 8% detected once. The chain carries TRBV29-1 and TRBJ2-1; 9 bases are a match to TRBD1. The TCR originated in a male donor with ankylosing spondylitis. Source material: blood, either unsorted or a sorted T cell fraction (not recorded which). Here the CDR3 reads CSLRTGAGEQFF. The CDR3 nucleotides are TGCAGCTTGCGGACAGGGGCAGGGGAGCAGTTCTTC.